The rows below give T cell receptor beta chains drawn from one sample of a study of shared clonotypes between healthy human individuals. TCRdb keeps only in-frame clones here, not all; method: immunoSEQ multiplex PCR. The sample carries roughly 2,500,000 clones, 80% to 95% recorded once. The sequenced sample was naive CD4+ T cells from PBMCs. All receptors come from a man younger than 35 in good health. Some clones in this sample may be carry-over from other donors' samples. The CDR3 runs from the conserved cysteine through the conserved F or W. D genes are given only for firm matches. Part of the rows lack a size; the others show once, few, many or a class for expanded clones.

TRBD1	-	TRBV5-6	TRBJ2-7	TGTGCCAGCAGCATTATTACCGGGACAGGGGATTGGGGGCAGGGAGAGCAGTACTTC	CASSIITGTGDWGQGEQYF
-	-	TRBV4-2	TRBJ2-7	TGTGCCAGCAGCCGCACCCGGGACGAGCAGTACTTC	CASSRTRDEQYF
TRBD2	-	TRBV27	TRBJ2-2	TGTGCCAGCAGTTTATCACTAGCGGTGAACACCGGGGAGCTGTTTTTT	CASSLSLAVNTGELFF
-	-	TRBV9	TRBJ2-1	TGTGCCAGCAGCGTAGGTGGTAGCGGTACATACAATGAGCAGTTCTTC	CASSVGGSGTYNEQFF
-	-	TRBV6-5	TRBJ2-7	TGTGCCAGCAGTTTTAGGGCATACTCGTACGAGCAGTACTTC	CASSFRAYSYEQYF
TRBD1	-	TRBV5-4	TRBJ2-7	TGTGCCAGCAGCCCGACAGGGGTCTCCTACGAGCAGTACTTC	CASSPTGVSYEQYF
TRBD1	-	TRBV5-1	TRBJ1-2	TGCGCCAGCTCAATAATCGAACAGGGGGCTGTGGGAGGCTACACCTTC	CASSIIEQGAVGGYTF
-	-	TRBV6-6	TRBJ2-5	TGTGCCAGCAGTTACTCAAAAGAGACCCAGTACTTC	CASSYSKETQYF
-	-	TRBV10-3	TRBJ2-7	TGTGCCATCTCCAGGGGAGAGGGCGGAGAGCAGTACTTC	CAISRGEGGEQYF
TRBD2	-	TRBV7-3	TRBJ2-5	TGTGCCAGCAGCCTACAAGCGGGGCCACAAGAGACCCAGTACTTC	CASSLQAGPQETQYF
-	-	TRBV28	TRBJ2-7	TGTGCCAGCAGAACAGGCGGTACCCGAGAGCAGTACTTC	CASRTGGTREQYF
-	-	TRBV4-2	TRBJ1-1	TGTGCCAGCAGCCAACTTGGACAGCTTCTCTCCATGAACACTGAAGCTTTCTTT	CASSQLGQLLSMNTEAFF
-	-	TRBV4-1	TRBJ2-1	TGCGCCAGCAGCCGCGGCACGTACAATGAGCAGTTCTTC	CASSRGTYNEQFF
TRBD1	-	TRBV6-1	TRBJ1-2	TGTGCCAGCAGTCCCCAACAGGGGGTCCTCGGCTACACCTTC	CASSPQQGVLGYTF
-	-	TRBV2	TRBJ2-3	TGTGCCAGCAGCCAGGAGGGGGCTGTGGGCACAGATACGCAGTATTTT	CASSQEGAVGTDTQYF
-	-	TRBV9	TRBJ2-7	TGTGCCAGCAGCGTGAGCGGGACACCACACGGCGAGCAGTACTTC	CASSVSGTPHGEQYF
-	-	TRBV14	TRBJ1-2	TGTGCCAGCAGCCAGCCAGGGCTCGGTGGCTACACCTTC	CASSQPGLGGYTF
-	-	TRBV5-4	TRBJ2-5	TGTGCCAGCAGCTTGCCAGACGGGACGCCACAAGAGACCCAGTACTTC	CASSLPDGTPQETQYF
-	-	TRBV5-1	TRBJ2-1	TGCGCCAGCAGCTTGGGGGATAACAATGAGCAGTTCTTC	CASSLGDNNEQFF
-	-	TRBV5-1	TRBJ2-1	TGCGCCAGCAGCTTGGAGCTAGCGTCCTACAATGAGCAGTTCTTC	CASSLELASYNEQFF
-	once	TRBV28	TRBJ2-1	TGTGCCAGCAGTCTCCACTCAGGAGGGTATTACAATGAGCAGTTCTTC	CASSLHSGGYYNEQFF
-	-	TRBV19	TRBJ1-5	TGTGCCAGTAGTCAGCAGGGGAATCAGCCCCAGCATTTT	CASSQQGNQPQHF
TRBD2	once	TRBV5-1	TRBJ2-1	TGCGCCAGCAGCAAGGGACTAGCGGGAGGTTTTGGTTCCTTCTTC	CASSKGLAGGFGSFF
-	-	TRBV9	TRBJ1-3	TGTGCCAGCAGCGCTACGTCCAGAGGGACGGGAAACACCATATATTTT	CASSATSRGTGNTIYF
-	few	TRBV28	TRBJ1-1	TGTGCCAGCAGACAGCAGCCTACTGAAGCTTTCTTT	CASRQQPTEAFF
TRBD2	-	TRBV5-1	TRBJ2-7	TGCGCCAGCAGCCAGGGACTAGCGGGAGTCCCTACCGAGCAGTACTTC	CASSQGLAGVPTEQYF
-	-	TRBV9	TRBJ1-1	TGTGCCAGCAGCGCAAAGACCTCAGGCGCTGAAGCTTTCTTT	CASSAKTSGAEAFF
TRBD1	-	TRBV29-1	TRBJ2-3	TGCAGTGCCCGGGGGACAGGGTATACTAGCACAGATACGCAGTATTTT	CSARGTGYTSTDTQYF
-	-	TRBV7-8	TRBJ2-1	TGTGCCAGCAGCTCCCGTGAGGCGGGCCCCCACAATGAGCAGTTCTTC	CASSSREAGPHNEQFF